Included here is one T cell receptor beta chain sequence, with context. This clone's antigen is unknown. Base quality data are lacking; no much larger clone is found one base away. The sample is drawn from a study of blood T cell repertoires in COVID-19 (dated by TCRdb to 2020 to 2022). At the level of the whole study: Samples from collaborators originated in the United States, Italy and Spain and spanned both the acute and convalescent phases of COVID-19. Subjects who had been exposed to COVID-19, were actively infected with it, or had recovered from it provided the deeply sampled blood TCRbeta repertoires that made up the dataset. The samples were drawn from the first 160 participants of the ongoing ImmuneRACE study and from 950 to 1,500 subjects provided by 6 global collaborators. HLA class I and class II types, where available, came from metadata supplied by the sample provider rather than from assay-based typing. A freely available public database, intended as a resource for researchers studying the immune response to SARS-CoV-2, is where the repertoires were released. The material from the prospective study consisted of cDNA or gDNA derived from T cells, B-cell-depleted T cells, or PBMCs. The sample metadata nearly always contained a de-identified subject ID, COVID-19 status, age in years and sex. Overall study outcomes, separate from this receptor: How much clinical and demographic metadata was included differed by source and by participant, and the metadata was provided uncurated.

TCRbeta CDR3 regions were amplified from genomic DNA by means of the immunoSEQ Assay, a bias-controlled multiplex PCR. Regarding the original processing steps: Within the assay, amplification of reference gene primers was used to estimate how many nucleated cells each sample contained. Sequence reads were collapsed and filtered to measure the absolute abundance of every unique TCRbeta CDR3 rearrangement. For each sample, productive Simpson clonality was calculated as the square root of Simpson's diversity index across productive rearrangements. This immuneACCESS table, as held by TCRdb, lists in-frame sequences with V and J called but not all clones. Of the missing ones, under half trace to an unresolved V gene in checked studies; the others have no known cause. Clonal size and the V and J genes are those of that table, whereas D and trimming came from the DNA. The sample table lists about 140,000 clones, over 80% of them with a count of one. The ten top clones hold 1.6% of the sample.

The cysteine opens and the phenylalanine closes a CDR3 of 16 amino acids. CDR3 DNA only is kept here, 48 bases in frame from base 1. Compared with germline, V lacks 6 bases and J lacks 3 bases; bases without a gene match: 6. CDR1 LNHDA and CDR2 SQIVND were looked up in the germline V gene (reference sequence). Each collaborating institution followed its own protocols to collect whole blood in K2EDTA tubes. For TCRbeta analysis, collaborator samples were shipped as frozen whole blood, as isolated PBMCs, or as DNA extracted from either sample type. The specimen was peripheral blood. Rearrangement joined TRBV19 to TRBJ2-2, and TRBD2 matches 11 of the central bases. The receptor was derived from a human donor in a cohort sampled during active COVID-19. The CDR3 is CASSKRLAGYTGELFF. DNA sequence: TGTGCCAGTAGCAAACGACTAGCGGGGTACACCGGGGAGCTGTTTTTT. When the CDR3 is completed using the reference TRBV19 and TRBJ2-2 genes on either side, the full variable domain is DGGITQSPKYLFRKEGQNVTLSCEQNLNHDAMYWYRQDPGQGLRLIYYSQIVNDFQKGDIAEGYSVSREKKESFPLTVTSAQKNPTAFYLCASSKRLAGYTGELFFGEGSRLTVL.